This T cell receptor (beta chain) was identified in a study of T-cell memory formation after mild COVID-19. TCRdb passed the 5' RACE reads through MiXCR, listing each CDR3 protein once. The sample records about 170,000 distinct CDR3 sequences, under 15% being singletons. Germline V gene sequence: CDR1 SQVTM, CDR2 ANQGSEA. The V gene lost 7 bases and the J gene lost 8 bases, with 17 bases spanning the gap. This CDR3 has 12 amino acids. Input material: PBMCs or a T cell subset sorted from them (not recorded which). The gene calls are TRBV29-1 and TRBJ1-2, with D perhaps TRBD1 (5 bases). This receptor was taken from a man aged 18-30 years who had mild COVID-19 (a few samples of this study predate the infection). Cell type and time point are not known. The chain's CDR3 is CSAEWQGGGYTF. The CDR3, as DNA: TGCAGCGCCGAATGGCAGGGCGGGGGCTACACCTTC. Using reference TRBV29-1 and TRBJ1-2 for the parts outside the CDR3, the full variable domain is SAVISQKPSRDICQRGTSLTIQCQVDSQVTMMFWYRQQPGQSLTLIATANQGSEATYESGFVIDKFPISRPNLTFSTLTVSNMSPEDSSIYLCSAEWQGGGYTFGSGTRLTVV.